The 3 T cell receptor beta chains reported below all come from one sample, sequenced in a study of control samples from healthy donors and cancer patients (dated by TCRdb to between 2020 and 2021). Library generation was performed with the immunoSEQ multiplex PCR assay. What TCRdb holds here is the immuneACCESS table cut down to in-frame rearrangements. Part of the clones is not present; checked against another copy, under half of the missing clones reflect an unresolved V gene, and the others are unexplained. The sample table lists some 110,000 clones, more than 80% of them with a count of one. The ten largest clones capture 1% to 1.4% of the sample. The specimen was PBMCs. The source of these receptors is a woman aged 50 to 65 with colorectal cancer.

This chain uses TRBV20-1 with TRBJ2-5; 7 nucleotides line up with TRBD1. CDR3 length: 11 residues. Germline V lookup: CDR1 DFQATT, CDR2 SNEGSKA (reference sequence). Germline trimming cut 5 bases from V and 5 bases from J; bases unmatched to any gene: 2. CDR3 region: CSAEQGETQYF. DNA of the CDR3: TGCAGTGCTGAACAGGGGGAGACCCAGTACTTC.

The chain has TRBV29-1 and TRBJ1-1, with D possibly being TRBD1 (5 bases). The CDR3 covers 16 residues. Germline CDR1 is SQVTM and CDR2 is ANQGSEA. The V gene lost 0 bases and the J gene lost 4 bases, with 18 bases spanning the gap. The DNA of the CDR3 is TGCAGCGTTGAAGATGAGGGGACCACTGCCTTCACTGAAGCTTTCTTT. Amino acids: CSVEDEGTTAFTEAFF.

V and J are TRBV2 and TRBJ1-1; no firm D call. Germline CDR1 reads SNHLY; CDR2 reads FYNNEI. There are 13 residues in the CDR3. V lost 7 bases and J lost 2, with 11 bases in between. The CDR3 DNA is TGTGCCAGCATCCGGTACAGAAACACTGAAGCTTTCTTT. This translates into CASIRYRNTEAFF.